The sequence of this TCR beta chain was determined in a study of T cells after yellow fever vaccination. Study results and caveats: CD4 and CD8 compartments shared a small share of clonotypes, likely from convergent recombination.

TCRdb reanalysed the 5' RACE reads using MiXCR and keeps one entry per CDR3 protein. This sample has roughly 96,000 distinct CDR3 sequences, with approximately 9% found just once. This clonotype appeared many times. The sequencing here drew on CD8+ T cells not binding an NS4B(214-222) dextramer, sorted from PBMCs, taken around 15 days after the first yellow fever vaccination. This TCR derives from a man younger than 35 who received the YFV17D yellow fever vaccine.

The CDR3 sequence: CASSQDWGGAKIKYDEQFF. CDR3 sequence (DNA): TGCGCCAGCAGCCAAGATTGGGGAGGAGCGAAAATAAAGTACGATGAGCAGTTCTTC. The chain employs TRBV4-1 and TRBJ2-1; possible D gene TRBD2, 6 bases. The CDR3 is 19 residues long. V lost 0 bases, J lost 8 bases, and 26 bases lay in between. CDR1 is MGHRA and CDR2 is YSYEKL in the germline V gene.